The 31 T cell receptor beta chains reported below all come from one sample, sequenced in a study of blood T cell repertoires in COVID-19. Clones were sequenced by immunoSEQ multiplex PCR, and TCRdb holds only the in-frame ones, with some missing. The profile shows 120,000 to 150,000 clones, roughly 84% of them singletons. The sequencing input was PBMCs or T cells enriched from blood (not recorded which). The receptors derive from a woman aged 45-65 years who had been exposed to COVID-19.

This clone was seen only a few times. V and J are TRBV2 and TRBJ1-6; D might be TRBD1 (5 bases). CDR3 length: 15 amino acids. CDR1 is SNHLY, CDR2 FYNNEI, per germline. Trimming shortened V by 7 bases and J by 0 bases, and 10 bases separated the two germline ends. The CDR3 coding sequence is TGTGCCAGCAAGGGGAGGAGCTCCTATAATTCACCCCTCCACTTT. It is translated as CASKGRSSYNSPLHF.

The chain links TRBV2 to TRBJ2-7; D remains ambiguous. Between the trimmed V and J ends, which lost 1 base and 9 bases, there was a span of 7 bases. The CDR3 is 11 amino acids. CDR1 SNHLY and CDR2 FYNNEI come from the germline V gene. CDR3 in amino acids: CASSEGGRQYF. The CDR3 nucleotides are TGTGCCAGCAGTGAAGGTGGCAGGCAGTACTTC. The full variable domain, completed using reference TRBV2 and TRBJ2-7, is EPEVTQTPSHQVTQMGQEVILRCVPISNHLYFYWYRQILGQKVEFLVSFYNNEISEKSEIFDDQFSVERPDGSNFTLKIRSTKLEDSAMYFCASSEGGRQYFGPGTRLTVT.

This chain uses TRBV7-2 with TRBJ2-1, with D uncertain. CDR1 is SGHTA, CDR2 FQGNSA, per germline. This CDR3 comprises 11 residues. Trimming removed 5 bases from V and 7 bases from J, with 6 bases in between. CDR3 nucleotides: TGTGCCAGCAGCCAGAAAAATGAGCAGTTCTTC. Protein: CASSQKNEQFF.

V and J are TRBV11-2 and TRBJ2-7, with D perhaps TRBD2 (6 bases). Trimming took off 6 bases at V and 4 bases at J, with 10 bases between the two ends. Germline assignment: CDR1 SGHAT and CDR2 FQNNGV. The CDR3 consists of 12 residues. The CDR3 protein is CASRDYIYEQYF. The CDR3 DNA sequence: TGTGCCAGCAGGGACTACATATACGAGCAGTACTTC.

The genes are TRBV5-4 and TRBJ2-2; 7 nucleotides align to TRBD1. Trimming cost V 4 bases and J 7 bases; bases outside gene matches: 10. Per germline, CDR1 SGHNT and CDR2 YYREEE (reference sequence). The CDR3 spans 15 residues. CDR3 sequence reads: CASSLPQGPGGELFF. The DNA for the CDR3 is TGTGCCAGCAGCCTACCACAGGGGCCTGGCGGGGAGCTGTTTTTT.

The rearrangement uses TRBV5-4 and TRBJ2-7, with D hard to call. V lost 2 bases, J lost 4 bases, and 7 bases lay in between. In germline, CDR1 is SGHNT, CDR2 YYREEE (reference sequence). The CDR3 runs to 12 residues. The CDR3 DNA reads as TGTGCCAGCAGCTTCAGAAGTTACGAGCAGTACTTC. The encoded protein is CASSFRSYEQYF.

This sequence joins TRBV20-1 and TRBJ2-7; a possible D gene is TRBD2 (5 bases). V was shortened by 6 bases and J by 6 bases, with 12 bases between the two germline ends. The CDR3 runs to 11 residues. Germline V gives CDR1 DFQATT, CDR2 SNEGSKA (reference sequence). The chain's CDR3 is CSAQRESEQYF. CDR3 nucleotides: TGCAGTGCCCAGAGGGAGTCCGAGCAGTACTTC.

The genes are TRBV27 and TRBJ1-1, with 12 bases matching TRBD1. The V gene end was trimmed by 3 bases and the J gene end by 5 bases; junction bases not matched to a gene: 10. The length of the CDR3 is 17 residues. Germline V gives CDR1 MNHEY, CDR2 SMNVEV (reference sequence). CDR3 amino acids: CASSLVGQGAAGTEAFF. In DNA form, the CDR3 reads TGTGCCAGCAGTTTGGTGGGACAGGGGGCAGCGGGGACTGAAGCTTTCTTT.

The chain joins TRBV11-3 to TRBJ2-1, with TRBD2 matching 9 bases. The germline gives CDR1 SGHNT, CDR2 YENEEA. The CDR3 length is 15 residues. V was pared by 5 bases and J by 5 bases, with 7 bases of the junction left unmatched. The CDR3 bases are TGTGCCAGCAGCCCCCCCGGGACTAGCAACAATGAGCAGTTCTTC. It yields the protein CASSPPGTSNNEQFF.

This sequence joins TRBV12-3 or TRBV12-4 and TRBJ2-1; possible D gene TRBD2, 7 bases. V was cut by 4 bases and J by 9 bases, with 13 bases left in between. The CDR3 length is 13 residues. The CDR3 coding sequence is TGTGCCAGCAGTTCTCAGGGGAGGGGTGAGCAGTTCTTC. Protein sequence: CASSSQGRGEQFF.

This clone was seen just once. The chain is built from TRBV29-1 and TRBJ1-1; 8 bases are shared with TRBD1. The germline V gene has CDR1 SQVTM and CDR2 ANQGSEA. This CDR3 region has 15 residues. V was clipped by 7 bases and J by 1 base; unmatched bases: 11. Here the CDR3 reads CSADEDRVGNTEAFF. The CDR3, as DNA: TGCAGCGCCGACGAGGACAGGGTGGGGAACACTGAAGCTTTCTTT.

This clone showed up just a few times. Other DNA sequences of this sample code for an identical CDR3. The chain recombines TRBV7-9 with TRBJ1-2, with D unresolved. CDR1 and CDR2 (germline): SEHNR, FQNEAQ (reference sequence). V was shortened by 1 base and J by 0 bases, with 6 bases between the two germline ends. This CDR3 has 14 residues. CDR3 in amino acids: CASSLGAANYGYTF. The DNA of the CDR3 is TGTGCCAGCAGCTTAGGGGCAGCTAACTATGGCTACACCTTC.

With respect to this clone: Different DNA sequences within this sample yield the same CDR3. The rearrangement uses TRBV20-1 and TRBJ1-5; the D gene is possibly TRBD1 (5 bases). Trimming stripped 3 bases from V and 3 bases from J, with 9 bases between. This CDR3 is 13 amino acids long. Germline CDR1 reads DFQATT; CDR2 reads SNEGSKA (reference sequence). Here the CDR3 reads CSASQGSNQPQHF. As DNA, the CDR3 is TGCAGTGCTAGTCAGGGTTCCAATCAGCCCCAGCATTTT.

This clone has only one observation. The V and J genes are TRBV19 and TRBJ1-5; 9 bases fit TRBD1. The germline V gene encodes CDR1 LNHDA and CDR2 SQIVND (reference sequence). The CDR3 runs 16 residues. V trimming: 3 bases; J trimming: 5 bases; junction bases outside the gene matches: 8. Here the CDR3 reads CASSITQDRGYQPQHF. DNA of the CDR3: TGTGCCAGTAGTATCACCCAGGACAGGGGATATCAGCCCCAGCATTTT. Drawing the rest from reference TRBV19 and TRBJ1-5, the complete variable domain is DGGITQSPKYLFRKEGQNVTLSCEQNLNHDAMYWYRQDPGQGLRLIYYSQIVNDFQKGDIAEGYSVSREKKESFPLTVTSAQKNPTAFYLCASSITQDRGYQPQHFGDGTRLSIL.

The V call is TRBV5-1, the J call TRBJ2-5; D possibly corresponds to TRBD1 (7 bases). Germline loops: CDR1 SGHRS, CDR2 YFSETQ. This CDR3 has 13 residues. Trimming stripped 5 bases from V and 5 bases from J, with 13 bases between. CDR3 loop: CASRMTGRETQYF. In DNA form, the CDR3 reads TGCGCCAGCAGGATGACAGGGAGGGAGACCCAGTACTTC. Looking up the rest from reference TRBV5-1 and TRBJ2-5 gives the full variable domain: KAGVTQTPRYLIKTRGQQVTLSCSPISGHRSVSWYQQTPGQGLQFLFEYFSETQRNKGNFPGRFSGRQFSNSRSEMNVSTLELGDSALYLCASRMTGRETQYFGPGTRLLVL.

The V call is TRBV6-5, the J call TRBJ1-2; TRBD1 agrees at 7 bases. From germline, CDR1 is MNHEY and CDR2 SVGAGI. V lost 8 bases and J lost 8; bases outside the gene matches: 14. This CDR3 has 14 residues. The CDR3 bases are TGTGCCAGCGGCTTGGGGCAGGGGGGAGGCGGCTACACCTTC. It codes for CASGLGQGGGGYTF.

The CDR3 DNA reads as TGCAGCCCCGACAACAGGCAAGGGGAGCAGTACTTC. Amino acids: CSPDNRQGEQYF. The chain employs TRBV29-1 and TRBJ2-7; D is possibly TRBD1 (5 bases). The ends were cut back, 8 bases at V and 7 bases at J, with 18 bases in the middle. The CDR3 extends over 12 amino acids. Germline V gene data show CDR1 as SQVTM and CDR2 as ANQGSEA.

V and J are TRBV6-5 and TRBJ1-5, with 8 bases aligning to TRBD1. Germline CDR1 reads MNHEY; CDR2 reads SVGAGI. The CDR3 totals 14 residues. V was clipped by 6 bases and J by 2 bases; unmatched bases: 3. The CDR3: CASSSGGGNQPQHF. CDR3 bases: TGTGCCAGCAGCTCAGGGGGCGGCAATCAGCCCCAGCATTTT.

The V gene is TRBV28, the J gene TRBJ2-7, with 7 bases identical to TRBD2. Germline CDR1 MDHEN, CDR2 SYDVKM. CDR3 length: 11 residues. CDR3 amino acids: CATGGFYEQYF. DNA of the CDR3: TGTGCGACCGGGGGGTTCTACGAGCAGTACTTC.

The chain couples TRBV4-3 to TRBJ2-3; D is possibly TRBD1 (6 bases). The CDR3 is 15 residues long. CDR1 and CDR2 from the germline V gene are LGHNA and YSLEER. V was shortened by 0 bases and J by 2 bases, with 9 bases between the two germline ends. CDR3 sequence: CASSQDSGVTDTQYF. CDR3 bases: TGCGCCAGCAGCCAAGATTCAGGGGTCACAGATACGCAGTATTTT.

The chain links TRBV10-3 to TRBJ2-1; D gene unclear. Trimming took 3 bases from V and 5 from J, leaving 14 bases between them. Germline V gives CDR1 ENHRY, CDR2 SYGVKD. CDR3 length: 15 residues. The DNA of the CDR3 is TGTGCCATCAGTGACGAGCAAATAACTAACAATGAGCAGTTCTTC. Residues: CAISDEQITNNEQFF.

The rearrangement uses TRBV4-3 and TRBJ2-3; D not resolved. Germline lookup yields CDR1 LGHNA and CDR2 YSLEER. V was cut by 1 base and J by 6 bases, with 11 bases left in between. The CDR3 runs 14 residues. DNA of the CDR3: TGCGCCAGCAGCCAAGCTTCGGGTCCGGATACGCAGTATTTT. This translates into CASSQASGPDTQYF.

The J gene is TRBJ1-1, the V gene TRBV12-3 or TRBV12-4; TRBD1 aligns across 7 bases. V trimming: 5 bases; J trimming: 7 bases; junction bases outside the gene matches: 4. The CDR3 extends over 12 amino acids. The CDR3 DNA is TGTGCCAGCAGTACCGACAGGGTTGAAGCTTTCTTT. Protein: CASSTDRVEAFF.

Only a few counts were recorded for this clone. The chain joins TRBV4-3 to TRBJ2-3, with TRBD1 matching 7 bases. V shed 5 bases and J 1 base; nucleotides not matched to a gene: 6. Germline V gene lookup returns CDR1 LGHNA and CDR2 YSLEER. This CDR3 is built from 15 residues. CDR3 sequence reads: CASSNGGQGTDTQYF. Here the CDR3 DNA reads TGCGCCAGCAGCAATGGAGGACAGGGCACAGATACGCAGTATTTT.

The chain couples TRBV2 to TRBJ1-5, with 7 bases that match TRBD1. CDR3 size: 16 residues. The germline V gene has CDR1 SNHLY and CDR2 FYNNEI. The V gene end was trimmed by 7 bases and the J gene end by 0 bases; junction bases not matched to a gene: 9. CDR3 protein: CASNWDRTDSNQPQHF. Written as DNA, the CDR3 is TGTGCCAGCAACTGGGACAGAACCGATAGCAATCAGCCCCAGCATTTT.

The J gene is TRBJ1-1, the V gene TRBV27, with 7 bases lining up with TRBD1. J gave up 6 bases and V 3 bases, and 4 bases lay outside the gene matches. CDR3 length: 13 residues. Germline loops: CDR1 MNHEY, CDR2 SMNVEV (reference sequence). The CDR3 region has the DNA TGTGCCAGCAGTTTGGGTACAGGGGCTGAAGCTTTCTTT. Translation gives CASSLGTGAEAFF.

V gene TRBV4-3 combines with J gene TRBJ2-1; 10 bases agree with TRBD2. Germline-derived CDR1 and CDR2 are LGHNA and YSLEER. The junction had 9 bases not matched to a gene; V was cut back by 1 base and J by 6 bases. CDR3 length: 17 amino acids. The CDR3 DNA sequence: TGCGCCAGCAGCCAAGTAACTAGCGGGAAAGGCGGCAATGAGCAGTTCTTC. Protein sequence: CASSQVTSGKGGNEQFF.

This chain uses TRBV7-9 with TRBJ1-1; possibly TRBD1 for D (6 bases). V lost 8 bases and J lost 7, with 20 bases in between. Germline V gene data show CDR1 as SEHNR and CDR2 as FQNEAQ (reference sequence). The CDR3 has 14 residues. In nucleotides, the CDR3 is TGTGCCAGCCTCTACGGGGGGCCCCAAGGTGAAGCTTTCTTT. Amino acids: CASLYGGPQGEAFF.

This sequence joins TRBV9 and TRBJ2-3; tentative D call: TRBD1 (5 bases). Germline-derived CDR1 and CDR2 are SGDLS and YYNGEE. The V gene lost 3 bases and the J gene lost 2 bases, with 10 bases spanning the gap. There are 14 residues in the CDR3. CDR3 amino acids: CASSALGPTDTQYF. CDR3 in DNA: TGTGCCAGCAGCGCATTGGGGCCCACAGATACGCAGTATTTT.

V is TRBV4-2 and J is TRBJ1-2; no clear D gene. V was pared by 1 base and J by 5 bases, with 14 bases between. Germline lookup yields CDR1 LGHNA and CDR2 YNFKEQ. The CDR3 is 15 residues long. This CDR3 is CASSQVELARYGYTF. The CDR3 DNA reads as TGTGCCAGCAGCCAAGTGGAACTGGCGAGGTATGGCTACACCTTC.

The J gene is TRBJ1-1, the V gene TRBV10-3, with D tentatively TRBD1 (5 bases). The germline gives CDR1 ENHRY, CDR2 SYGVKD. V shed 8 bases and J shed 0 bases, with 10 bases lying between them. The CDR3 contains 13 residues. The CDR3 nucleotides are TGTGCCATCGCCAAGGGGATGAACACTGAAGCTTTCTTT. It is translated as CAIAKGMNTEAFF.